This T cell receptor beta chain was sequenced for a study of graft-versus-host responses after intestinal transplantation (dated by TCRdb to about 2021). With respect to the entire study: The transplants that recipients got were multivisceral, liver-intestinal, or isolated intestinal. Graft-versus-host and host-versus-graft alloreactive T cell clones were tracked in the graft, circulation and bone marrow after intestinal transplantation using bulk TCR-beta CDR3 sequencing. Of the roughly 23 intestinal transplant recipients enrolled in the cohort, one of whom was a retransplant, 3 patients without pretransplant specimens were excluded. A peak of at least 4% donor T cells among recipient peripheral blood mononuclear cells was the definition used for donor T cell macrochimerism. To identify alloreactive clones, pre-transplant mixed lymphocyte reaction products were sequenced and compared with unstimulated pre-transplant donor and recipient T cells. Every recipient was given anti-thymocyte globulin induction, followed by about three years of maintenance tacrolimus and steroids. Rather than being sequenced by the commercial service, samples from a few later patients were sequenced in-house on an Illumina MiSeq and processed with MiXCR.

The sample's time point label, in plain terms: cells obtained before transplantation from donor or recipient. CD3+CD4+ and CD3+CD8+ populations were FACS-sorted from unstimulated pre-transplant donor and recipient cells taken from spleen or lymph nodes. The germline V gene encodes CDR1 MDHEN and CDR2 SYDVKM. V loses 8 bases, J loses 10 bases, and the germline ends lie 15 bases apart. The CDR3 goes from the cysteine to the phenylalanine over 13 residues. The retained sequence is limited to the CDR3, 39 bases, with the frame set at the first base. The library came from the immunoSEQ multiplex PCR assay. For most patients, genomic DNA was isolated with the Qiagen DNeasy Blood and Tissue Kit and sent frozen to Adaptive Biotechnologies for TCR sequencing. High-throughput TCR-beta CDR3 sequencing of genomic DNA from most patients was performed by Adaptive Biotechnologies. As for the original processing: Adaptive's ImmunoSEQ software supplied the TCR sequencing data for 15 to 20 patients, while MiXCR and VDJtools were used to process a few other patients. To correct CD4 versus CD8 sorting errors, sequences present in both subsets at a frequency ratio below 5:1 were removed. CDR3 nucleotide sequences shared between donor and recipient were removed because their origin could not be assigned. To be classed as alloreactive, a clone needed at least 2-fold expansion over unstimulated cells and a minimum CFSE-low frequency of 0.002% (template counts) or 0.001% (read counts). Mappable clones were those detected in sequenced pre-transplant spleen, lymph node, or MLR CFSE-low populations of the donor or recipient. Cumulative frequency of alloreactive clones was calculated as a percentage of all sequences weighted by copy number. Not all clones reach the TCRdb copy of this immuneACCESS table, which keeps in-frame sequences only. Checked studies attribute under half of the gap to unresolved V genes and leave the rest unexplained. The DNA gave D and trimming, while V, J and clone size come from that table. For this sample there are about 99,000 clones; about 90% appear just once. The ten largest clones take up about 0.9% of the sample.

As regards this clone: What this receptor recognizes is not known. No base quality information exists; no much larger clone differs at one position.

Overall results and qualifications from the work: GvH clones turned up in recipient bone marrow, with some appearing earlier in ileal mucosa or blood, a pattern consistent with an intestinal mucosal origin. The relatively low number and heterogeneity of intestinal transplant patients limited the conclusions. Early after transplant, peak levels of circulating GvH clones were associated with declines in HvG clones. In the allografts of patients with donor T cell macrochimerism, GvH to HvG T cell clonal ratios were high.

The material was unstimulated CD4+ T cells sorted from spleen or lymph node cells, obtained before intestinal transplant. The chain employs TRBV28 and TRBJ1-6; 5 matching bases give a weak D call of TRBD1. The sequence derives from a human donor who received an intestinal transplant. CDR3 loop: CASSHPGSSPLHF. Here is the DNA: TGTGCCAGCTCGCATCCAGGGAGCTCACCCCTCCACTTT.